This T cell receptor (beta chain) was obtained from a study of T-cell memory formation after mild COVID-19. This clonotype was picked up a small number of times. Its antigen remains unidentified. Whole-study results and caveats: Day 37-peaking second-wave clones had unconfirmed SARS-CoV-2 specificity. Those CD4+ clones that contracted were mainly in CM and EM (CD8+ ones in EMRA). CD4/CD8 balance characterized clones contracting day 15 to 85, and CD4+ skew characterized later expanders.

Constant-segment primers served in 5'RACE that generated TCR alpha and TCR beta cDNA libraries bearing sample barcodes and UMIs. TCRdb re-derived calls from the 5' RACE reads in MiXCR, one entry per CDR3 protein. The repertoire has 540,000 or so distinct CDR3 sequences, roughly 22% of them found once; the top ten carry under 15%. The sequence derives from an adult woman who had mild COVID-19 (a few samples of this study predate the infection). Cell type and time point are not known. Sequences were obtained from PBMCs or a T cell subset sorted from them (not recorded which).

Here the CDR3 reads CASSEGGTGTGNEQFF. In DNA, the CDR3 is TGTGCCAGCAGTGAAGGGGGGACAGGGACAGGCAATGAGCAGTTCTTC. This chain links TRBV2 with TRBJ2-1; 9 bases agree with TRBD1. Germline V gene data show CDR1 as SNHLY and CDR2 as FYNNEI. The V and J ends lost 1 base and 6 bases, in that order; junction bases with no gene match: 7. The CDR3 length is 16 residues.